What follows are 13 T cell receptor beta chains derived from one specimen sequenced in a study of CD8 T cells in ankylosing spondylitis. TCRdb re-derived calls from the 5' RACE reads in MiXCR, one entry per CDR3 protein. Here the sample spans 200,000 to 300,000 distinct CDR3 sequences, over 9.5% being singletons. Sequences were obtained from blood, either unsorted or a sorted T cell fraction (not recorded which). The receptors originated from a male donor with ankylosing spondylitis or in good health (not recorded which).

The CDR3 bases are TGTGCCAGTCCACGGGGACAGCTGAACACTGAAGCTTTCTTT. Encoded protein: CASPRGQLNTEAFF. This chain links TRBV7-9 with TRBJ1-1, with 7 bases aligning to TRBD1. The CDR3 contains 14 residues. V dropped 9 bases and J dropped 0; count of bases not matched to a gene: 7. In germline, CDR1 is SEHNR, CDR2 FQNEAQ (reference sequence). The full variable domain, its missing parts supplied by reference TRBV7-9 and TRBJ1-1, is DTGVSQNPRHKITKRGQNVTFRCDPISEHNRLYWYRQTLGQGPEFLTYFQNEAQLEKSRLLSDRFSAERPKGSFSTLEIQRTEQGDSAMYLCASPRGQLNTEAFFGQGTRLTVV.

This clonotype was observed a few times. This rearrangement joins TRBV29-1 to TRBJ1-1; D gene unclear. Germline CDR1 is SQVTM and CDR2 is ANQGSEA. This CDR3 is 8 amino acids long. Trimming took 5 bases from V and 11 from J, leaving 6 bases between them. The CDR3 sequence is CSVKEAFF. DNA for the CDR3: TGCAGCGTTAAGGAGGCTTTCTTT. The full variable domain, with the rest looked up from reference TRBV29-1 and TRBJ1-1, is SAVISQKPSRDICQRGTSLTIQCQVDSQVTMMFWYRQQPGQSLTLIATANQGSEATYESGFVIDKFPISRPNLTFSTLTVSNMSPEDSSIYLCSVKEAFFGQGTRLTVV.

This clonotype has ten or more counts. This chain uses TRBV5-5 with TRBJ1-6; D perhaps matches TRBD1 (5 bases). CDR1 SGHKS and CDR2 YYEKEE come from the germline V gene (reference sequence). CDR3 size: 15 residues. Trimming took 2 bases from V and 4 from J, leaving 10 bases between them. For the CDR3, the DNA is TGTGCCAGCAGCTTCGAGACAGCTTATAATTCACCCCTCCACTTT. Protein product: CASSFETAYNSPLHF.

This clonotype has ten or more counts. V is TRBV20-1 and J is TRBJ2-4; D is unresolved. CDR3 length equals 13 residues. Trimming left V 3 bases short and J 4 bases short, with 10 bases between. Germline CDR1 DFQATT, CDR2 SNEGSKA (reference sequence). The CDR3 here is CSARLQPKNIQYF. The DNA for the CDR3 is TGCAGTGCTAGGCTTCAACCAAAAAACATTCAGTACTTC.

The chain's CDR3 is CAWTGQGRTEAFF. CDR3 nucleotide sequence: TGTGCCTGGACGGGACAGGGGAGGACTGAAGCTTTCTTT. This chain uses TRBV30 with TRBJ1-1; 10 bases agree with TRBD1. The CDR3 loop spans 13 amino acids. V gave up 4 bases and J gave up 5 bases; unmatched junction bases: 4. The germline V gene encodes CDR1 GTSNPN and CDR2 SVGIG (reference sequence).

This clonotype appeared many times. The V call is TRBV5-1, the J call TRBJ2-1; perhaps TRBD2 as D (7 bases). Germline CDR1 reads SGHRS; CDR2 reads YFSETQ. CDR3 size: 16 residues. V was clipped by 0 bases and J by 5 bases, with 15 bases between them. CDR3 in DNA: TGCGCCAGCAGCTTGGGGGGGGGCAACGAAGACAATGAGCAGTTCTTC. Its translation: CASSLGGGNEDNEQFF.

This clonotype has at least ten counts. CDR3 loop: CASSPASRPDTQYF. The CDR3 region has the DNA TGTGCCAGCTCACCGGCATCGCGGCCGGATACGCAGTATTTT. The V and J genes are TRBV18 and TRBJ2-3; D remains ambiguous. The CDR3 contains 14 residues. The germline V gene has CDR1 KGHSH and CDR2 LQKENI. Trimming shortened V by 3 bases and J by 6 bases, and 13 bases separated the two germline ends. Full variable domain (remainder filled in from reference TRBV18 and TRBJ2-3): NAGVMQNPRHLVRRRGQEARLRCSPMKGHSHVYWYRQLPEEGLKFMVYLQKENIIDESGMPKERFSAEFPKEGPSILRIQQVVRGDSAAYFCASSPASRPDTQYFGPGTRLTVL.

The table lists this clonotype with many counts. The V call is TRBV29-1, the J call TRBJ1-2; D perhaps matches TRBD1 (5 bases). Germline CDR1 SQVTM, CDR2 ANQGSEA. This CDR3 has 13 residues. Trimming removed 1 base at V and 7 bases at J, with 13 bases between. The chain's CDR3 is CSVEVSQGGGYTF. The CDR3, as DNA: TGCAGCGTTGAAGTCTCTCAGGGTGGTGGCTACACCTTC.

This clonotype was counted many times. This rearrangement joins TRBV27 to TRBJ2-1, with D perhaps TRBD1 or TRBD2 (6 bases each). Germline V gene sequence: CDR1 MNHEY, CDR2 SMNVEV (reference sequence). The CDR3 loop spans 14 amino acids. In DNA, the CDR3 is TGTGTCTCCGGTCAGCACAGGGAGGCCAATGAGCAGTTCTTC. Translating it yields CVSGQHREANEQFF.

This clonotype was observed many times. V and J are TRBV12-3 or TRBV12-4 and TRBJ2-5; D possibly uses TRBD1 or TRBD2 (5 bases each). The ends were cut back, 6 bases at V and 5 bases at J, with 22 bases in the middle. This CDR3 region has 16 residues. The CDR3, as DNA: TGTGCCAGCAGCATGGGTCGGGACCACGTCTGGGAGACCCAGTACTTC. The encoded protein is CASSMGRDHVWETQYF.

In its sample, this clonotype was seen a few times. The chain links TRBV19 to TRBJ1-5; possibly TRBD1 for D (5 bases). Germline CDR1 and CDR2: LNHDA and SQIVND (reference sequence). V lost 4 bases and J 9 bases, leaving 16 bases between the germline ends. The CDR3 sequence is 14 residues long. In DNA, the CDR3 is TGTGCCAGTAGTACTCCCGGGGGGGGACGGCCCCAGCATTTT. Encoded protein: CASSTPGGGRPQHF. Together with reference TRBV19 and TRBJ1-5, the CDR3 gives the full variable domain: DGGITQSPKYLFRKEGQNVTLSCEQNLNHDAMYWYRQDPGQGLRLIYYSQIVNDFQKGDIAEGYSVSREKKESFPLTVTSAQKNPTAFYLCASSTPGGGRPQHFGDGTRLSIL.

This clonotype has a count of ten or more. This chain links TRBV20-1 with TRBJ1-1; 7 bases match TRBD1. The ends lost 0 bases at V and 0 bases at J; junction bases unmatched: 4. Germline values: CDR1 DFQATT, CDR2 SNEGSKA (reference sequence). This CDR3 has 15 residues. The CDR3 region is CSARDAGQLNTEAFF. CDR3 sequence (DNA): TGCAGTGCTAGAGACGCGGGACAGCTGAACACTGAAGCTTTCTTT.

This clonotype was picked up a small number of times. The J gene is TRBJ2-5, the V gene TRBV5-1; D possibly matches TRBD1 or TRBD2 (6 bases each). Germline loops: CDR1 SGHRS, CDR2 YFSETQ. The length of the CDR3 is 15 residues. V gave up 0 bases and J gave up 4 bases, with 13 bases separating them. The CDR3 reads CASSLAGRGGETQYF. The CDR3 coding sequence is TGCGCCAGCAGCTTGGCCGGCAGGGGAGGAGAGACCCAGTACTTC. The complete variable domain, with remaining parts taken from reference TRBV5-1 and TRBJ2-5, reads KAGVTQTPRYLIKTRGQQVTLSCSPISGHRSVSWYQQTPGQGLQFLFEYFSETQRNKGNFPGRFSGRQFSNSRSEMNVSTLELGDSALYLCASSLAGRGGETQYFGPGTRLLVL.